This TCR beta chain came from a study of T cells in Graves' hyperthyroidism and ophthalmopathy. Whole-study results and caveats: Ophthalmopathy cases were set apart from stable hyperthyroidism by a 13 V-J model. Most clonotypes that expanded in the thyroid above 0.001 also showed up in blood.

In its sample, this clonotype was seen many times. No antigen is known for it. A Clinical Activity Score of at least 3, a NOSPECS grade of at least 4 and a duration under 3 months were recorded in the ophthalmopathy patients. Clinical symptoms, serum thyroxine and TRAb, thyroid ultrasound and orbital computed tomography together formed the diagnostic basis. The germline V and J ends were trimmed by 5 bases and 7 bases, with 20 bases remaining between them. Germline V lookup: CDR1 ENHRY, CDR2 SYGVKD. The CDR3 sequence is 15 residues long. Amplified TCR beta CDR3 regions derived from RNA transcripts. First-round RT-PCR with HTBI primers amplified the TCR CDR3 region. Via MiXCR, TCRdb re-called the multiplex PCR reads, giving one row per CDR3 protein. This sample has under 250,000 distinct CDR3 sequences, with approximately 24% found just once.

This sequence originates from a woman aged 40 to 49 with Graves' ophthalmopathy. The sequenced sample consisted of blood. The V gene is TRBV10-3, the J gene TRBJ1-2; D gene unclear. The CDR3 here is CAISRRVEGELGYTF. The CDR3 nucleotides read TGTGCCATCAGTCGAAGGGTAGAGGGTGAACTTGGCTACACCTTC.